This passage covers 27 T cell receptor beta chains from one sample sequenced in a study of blood T cells in healthy people across ages. A second about 7 to 12 cycle PCR used barcoded and J-beta primers. TCRdb processed the 5' RACE reads anew with MiXCR; each CDR3 protein has one entry. The sample lists some 1.5 million distinct CDR3 sequences, roughly 27% occurring once. Sample: blood. The receptors were sampled from a woman aged 30 to 39 in good health.

The sample holds many counts of this clonotype. The chain joins TRBV20-1 to TRBJ2-7; 11 bases fit TRBD2. The germline CDR1 and CDR2 sequences are DFQATT and SNEGSKA (reference sequence). The CDR3 has 17 amino acids. V lost 3 bases and J lost 5; bases outside the gene matches: 15. CDR3 sequence reads: CSASAYRGLAVGDEQYF. CDR3 bases: TGCAGTGCTAGTGCATATCGGGGACTAGCGGTTGGGGACGAGCAGTACTTC.

This clonotype occurred many times. The V and J genes are TRBV20-1 and TRBJ1-2; TRBD1 is a possible D gene (6 bases). The germline V gene has CDR1 DFQATT and CDR2 SNEGSKA (reference sequence). V was clipped by 6 bases and J by 4 bases, with 12 bases between them. This CDR3 region has 12 residues. The CDR3 here is CSATGTSYGYTF. The DNA for the CDR3 is TGCAGTGCCACGGGGACATCCTATGGCTACACCTTC.

As to this clonotype: One end of the junction fails to match germline, which may point to a read error. V is TRBV28 and J is TRBJ2-5; tentatively, D is TRBD2 (6 bases). Germline V gene lookup returns CDR1 MDHEN and CDR2 SYDVKM. This CDR3 comprises 14 residues. CDR3 protein: CASSSGGPEETQDF. In DNA form, the CDR3 reads TGTGCCAGCAGTTCTGGAGGGCCGGAAGAGACCCAGGACTTC.

The chain is built from TRBV24-1 and TRBJ2-1; the D gene is possibly TRBD1 (6 bases). In germline, CDR1 is KGHDR, CDR2 SFDVKD. V was clipped by 3 bases and J by 2 bases, with 10 bases between them. The length of the CDR3 is 15 residues. Here the CDR3 DNA reads TGTGCCACCAGTGATGCCGGGACACCCTACAATGAGCAGTTCTTC. As protein: CATSDAGTPYNEQFF.

The chain links TRBV29-1 to TRBJ2-1; perhaps TRBD1 as D (7 bases). The CDR3 sequence is 14 residues long. The germline V gene has CDR1 SQVTM and CDR2 ANQGSEA. V was pared by 3 bases and J by 7 bases, with 16 bases between. The CDR3 sequence is CSVERAGQSNEQFF. The CDR3 nucleotides read TGCAGCGTTGAGAGGGCGGGACAGTCTAATGAGCAGTTCTTC.

In DNA form, the CDR3 reads TGTGCCAGCAGCACCGATGGGACAGGGAACGGGGAGCTGTTTTTT. Translated: CASSTDGTGNGELFF. V gene TRBV7-3 combines with J gene TRBJ2-2; 9 positions match TRBD1. V lost 5 bases, J lost 7 bases, and 8 bases stayed unmatched. Germline CDR1 and CDR2: SGHTA and FQGTGA. CDR3 length: 15 residues.

This clonotype was counted a few times. Here the CDR3 omits its conserved ending phenylalanine or tryptophan, so a read error is the likely source. This chain connects TRBV9 to TRBJ2-1; 10 nucleotides agree with TRBD2. The CDR3 runs to 15 residues. Trimming took 2 bases from V and 5 from J; bases not matched to a gene: 4. Germline V gene sequence: CDR1 SGDLS, CDR2 YYNGEE. Here the CDR3 reads CASSVGTSVDNEQFC. In DNA form, the CDR3 reads TGTGCCAGCAGCGTCGGGACTAGCGTGGACAATGAGCAGTTCTGC.

This chain joins TRBV5-1 and TRBJ1-2, with 10 bases matching TRBD1. The CDR3 has 19 amino acids. Germline values: CDR1 SGHRS, CDR2 YFSETQ. V trimming: 2 bases; J trimming: 0 bases; junction bases outside the gene matches: 13. The CDR3 loop is CASSFRVGTGVSANYGYTF. CDR3 nucleotides: TGCGCCAGCAGCTTTCGGGTTGGGACAGGGGTCTCCGCTAACTATGGCTACACCTTC.

This clonotype was picked up a small number of times. This chain connects TRBV29-1 to TRBJ1-3; tentative D call: TRBD1 (5 bases). Germline-derived CDR1 and CDR2 are SQVTM and ANQGSEA. V gave up 4 bases and J gave up 2 bases, with 9 bases separating them. The CDR3 runs to 13 residues. The CDR3 DNA is TGCAGCGTTGTCCGGGACGCTGGAAACACCATATATTTT. As protein: CSVVRDAGNTIYF.

Notes on this clonotype: A much larger clone lies a single base off, so this may be a read error. This chain connects TRBV18 to TRBJ2-3; 8 bases fit TRBD2. The CDR3 totals 13 residues. CDR1 is KGHSH, CDR2 LQKENI, per germline. The CDR3 loop reads CACSRREADTQYF. The CDR3 region has the DNA TGTGCCTGCTCCCGGCGGGAGGCAGATACGCAGTATTTT.

Notes on this clonotype: A read error may explain this, as a much larger clone is one base away. The chain recombines TRBV20-1 with TRBJ2-1; 10 bases map to TRBD2. The V gene's germline CDR1 is DFQATT and CDR2 SNEGSKA (reference sequence). The CDR3 is 16 amino acids. The V gene end was trimmed by 0 bases and the J gene end by 8 bases; junction bases not matched to a gene: 10. The CDR3 reads CSARDVSAGGRYEQFF. CDR3 DNA: TGCAGTGCTAGAGATGTGTCAGCGGGGGGGCGATATGAGCAGTTCTTC.

V and J are TRBV25-1 and TRBJ1-1; D is possibly TRBD1 (5 bases). Germline lookup yields CDR1 MGHDK and CDR2 SYGVNS. The CDR3 loop spans 15 amino acids. The V end was cut by 1 base, the J end by 0 bases, with 9 bases between. CDR3 protein: CASSEWGGLNTEAFF. CDR3 nucleotides: TGTGCCAGCAGTGAATGGGGCGGCTTGAACACTGAAGCTTTCTTT.

The chain carries TRBV2 and TRBJ2-3; D not certain. The CDR3 runs to 8 residues. Trimming removed 8 bases from V and 11 bases from J, with 5 bases in between. Per the germline V gene, CDR1 is SNHLY and CDR2 is FYNNEI. The CDR3 DNA follows: TGTGCCAGCGCTGGGCAGTATTTT. Translated: CASAGQYF.

This rearrangement joins TRBV20-1 to TRBJ2-1, with 10 nucleotides matching TRBD2. Losses at the gene ends were 3 bases for V and 6 bases for J; bases not matched to a gene: 8. CDR3 length equals 15 residues. The germline V gene has CDR1 DFQATT and CDR2 SNEGSKA (reference sequence). CDR3 amino acids: CSASPPSGSCNEQFF. CDR3 in DNA: TGCAGTGCTAGCCCCCCTAGCGGGAGCTGCAATGAGCAGTTCTTC.

This clonotype was found many times. This sequence joins TRBV12-3 or TRBV12-4 and TRBJ2-7, with 7 bases lining up with TRBD1. V trimming: 8 bases; J trimming: 5 bases; junction bases outside the gene matches: 6. The CDR3 spans 12 residues. CDR3 loop: CASGRQGHEQYF. CDR3 coding DNA: TGTGCCAGCGGCAGACAGGGCCACGAGCAGTACTTC.

Notes on this clonotype: Just one base apart from a much larger clone, this may be a read error. The chain couples TRBV5-4 to TRBJ2-7; TRBD1 agrees at 7 bases. The germline V gene encodes CDR1 SGHNT and CDR2 YYREEE (reference sequence). Germline trimming cut 2 bases from V and 7 bases from J; bases unmatched to any gene: 12. The CDR3 extends over 15 amino acids. This CDR3 is CASSFPGQPYNEQYF. The CDR3 DNA is TGTGCCAGCAGCTTTCCGGGACAGCCCTACAATGAGCAGTACTTC.

This clonotype was seen only a few times. The chain couples TRBV5-1 to TRBJ2-5; D gene uncertain. The CDR3 runs to 15 residues. Per the germline V gene, CDR1 is SGHRS and CDR2 is YFSETQ. V was pared by 0 bases and J by 1 base, with 10 bases between. As DNA, the CDR3 is TGCGCCAGCAGCTTGGCCCCGAGTGCCCAAGAGACCCAGTACTTC. Encoded protein: CASSLAPSAQETQYF.

The rearrangement uses TRBV10-1 and TRBJ2-7; 7 nucleotides match TRBD1. The J call could be wrong; TRBJ2-4 is a better fit for the DNA end. The CDR3 has 14 residues. Germline V gene lookup returns CDR1 WNHNN and CDR2 SYGVQD (reference sequence). The DNA for the CDR3 is TGCGCCAGCACCGACAGGGAGCAGGAAAACATTCAGTACTTC. Amino acid sequence: CASTDREQENIQYF.

The V gene is TRBV20-1, the J gene TRBJ2-1; 11 nucleotides line up with TRBD2. This CDR3 contains 15 residues. CDR1 is DFQATT and CDR2 is SNEGSKA in the germline V gene (reference sequence). After removal of 5 bases from V and 3 bases from J, the junction contained 6 bases not matched to a gene. CDR3 residues: CSARQTSGIYNEQFF. For the CDR3, the DNA is TGCAGTGCTCGACAGACTAGCGGGATCTACAATGAGCAGTTCTTC.

In its sample, this clonotype was seen a few times. The chain couples TRBV24-1 to TRBJ1-2; D gene ambiguous. V was clipped by 3 bases and J by 6 bases, with 13 bases between them. There are 14 residues in the CDR3. Germline CDR1 KGHDR, CDR2 SFDVKD. This CDR3 reads CATSDPGRDNGYTF. The CDR3 DNA follows: TGTGCCACCAGTGATCCAGGTCGCGATAATGGCTACACCTTC.

The chain couples TRBV12-3 or TRBV12-4 to TRBJ2-1, with 12 bases matching TRBD2. After removal of 3 bases from V and 5 bases from J, the junction contained 5 bases not matched to a gene. This CDR3 is 16 amino acids long. The CDR3, as DNA: TGTGCCAGCAGTTTCCGGACTAGCGGGGAGAACAATGAGCAGTTCTTC. Protein product: CASSFRTSGENNEQFF.

This rearrangement joins TRBV7-9 to TRBJ1-1; D possibly corresponds to TRBD1 (5 bases). Per germline, CDR1 SEHNR and CDR2 FQNEAQ (reference sequence). The V and J ends lost 3 bases and 4 bases respectively, with 15 bases between them. The CDR3 has 15 residues. In DNA form, the CDR3 reads TGTGCCAGCAGCTTGTCCATGGTGGGGGGCACTGAAGCTTTCTTT. It specifies CASSLSMVGGTEAFF.

The chain links TRBV7-3 to TRBJ2-3; weak D call: TRBD1 (6 bases). The V gene's germline CDR1 is SGHTA and CDR2 FQGTGA. Trimming removed 5 bases at V and 0 bases at J, with 12 bases between. The CDR3 has 15 residues. The CDR3 bases are TGTGCCAGCAGCCCCCGACAGGCTAGCACAGATACGCAGTATTTT. This encodes CASSPRQASTDTQYF.

Details on this clonotype: A single base separates this from a much larger clone, so it may be a read error. The chain carries TRBV20-1 and TRBJ2-5, with TRBD1 matching over 10 bases. Germline loops: CDR1 DFQATT, CDR2 SNEGSKA (reference sequence). Losses at the gene ends were 5 bases for V and 2 bases for J; bases not matched to a gene: 11. The CDR3 length is 16 residues. CDR3 sequence reads: CSALSGQGGHQETQYF. In DNA, the CDR3 is TGCAGTGCTTTGAGTGGACAGGGGGGACATCAAGAGACCCAGTACTTC.

The sample holds a few counts of this clonotype. One end of the junction does not line up with germline, which may come from a read error. The chain combines TRBV20-1 with TRBJ1-2, with D possibly being TRBD1 (5 bases). This CDR3 is 18 amino acids long. CDR1 is DFQATT, CDR2 SNEGSKA, per germline (reference sequence). The CDR3 DNA is TGCAGTGCTAGTGGGGCCTACGGTTCGGGCAGGGATAACTATGGTTACACCTTC. This sequence encodes CSASGAYGSGRDNYGYTF.

The rearrangement uses TRBV20-1 and TRBJ1-5; maybe TRBD1 (6 bases). Germline V CDR1 and CDR2: DFQATT, SNEGSKA (reference sequence). This CDR3 spans 15 amino acids. The germline V and J ends were trimmed by 6 bases and 4 bases, with 19 bases remaining between them. CDR3 region: CSAREGTRGNQPQHF. CDR3 bases: TGCAGTGCCCGGGAGGGCACGAGGGGGAATCAGCCCCAGCATTTT.

The chain has TRBV5-1 and TRBJ2-5; possible D gene TRBD1, 6 bases. The CDR3 contains 16 residues. Germline CDR1 reads SGHRS; CDR2 reads YFSETQ. V was trimmed by 0 bases and J by 2 bases, leaving 14 bases between them. The CDR3 DNA is TGCGCCAGCAGCTTGGGTGACAGGCGATCTCAAGAGACCCAGTACTTC. Encoded protein: CASSLGDRRSQETQYF.